Listed here is a single TCR beta chain. Germline trimming cut 2 bases from V and 2 bases from J; bases unmatched to any gene: 3. CDR3 length: 16 amino acids. Germline V lookup: CDR1 KGHSH, CDR2 LQKENI. This specimen belongs to a study of blood T cell repertoires in COVID-19. Overall study context: From the United States, Italy and Spain came samples of acute and convalescent COVID-19. PBMCs, B-cell-depleted T cells, or T cells were the source of the cDNA or gDNA that made up the material.

Authors' methods: Amplification of reference gene primers was used by the study to estimate nucleated cell counts. Profiling relied on immunoSEQ multiplex PCR, and the TCRdb table lists in-frame clones only, not all of them. The V and J calls and clone size were taken over from that table, and D and trimming were inferred from the DNA. Of about 110,000 clones in the sample, around four fifths are singletons; the top ten hold under 5%. This rearrangement joins TRBV18 to TRBJ2-5, with 12 bases lining up with TRBD2. Specimen: peripheral blood. The origin of this receptor is a woman aged 65 to 85 with acute or convalescent COVID-19. The CDR3 here is CASSPTLAGGQETQYF. CDR3 nucleotides: TGTGCCAGCTCACCAACACTAGCGGGGGGTCAAGAGACCCAGTACTTC.